This note documents a single T cell receptor beta chain sequence. Its antigen is unknown. This record comes from a study of cytomegalovirus exposure and HLA in healthy donors. Study outcomes and limitations: A later analysis linked a missense DCLRE1C variant to TCR beta V- and J-gene trimming. Sequencing likely generated an artifact that appeared as a cluster of highly shared sequence variants. Some V segments, TRBV6-2 and TRBV6-3 among them, were indistinguishable and were therefore excluded.

The CDR3 runs to 13 residues. V was pared by 6 bases and J by 4 bases, with 13 bases between. Germline-derived CDR1 and CDR2 are MNHEY and SVGAGI. The PCR used 60 Vbeta and 13 Jbeta primers. Authors' methods: It was a later analysis that counted tens of millions of unique TCR beta chains, of which roughly 10 million were shared. The method was immunoSEQ multiplex PCR; TCRdb's version includes in-frame clones alone and lacks a portion of them. That table furnishes V, J and clone size, whereas the DNA furnished D and trimming. The table shows fewer than 80,000 clones, with approximately 71% occurring only once.

The V and J genes are TRBV6-5 and TRBJ2-7, with D perhaps matching TRBD2 (6 bases). The sequencing sample was made of PBMCs. The clonotype originates from a man aged 45-65 years in good health and CMV-seropositive. The CDR3 protein is CASRRWGEYEQYF. Written as DNA, the CDR3 is TGTGCCAGCAGACGGTGGGGGGAGTACGAGCAGTACTTC.